This paragraph covers one T cell receptor beta chain sequence. Its antigen is still unknown. Trimming removed 2 bases from V and 3 bases from J, with 8 bases in between. Germline CDR1 SGHRS, CDR2 YFSETQ. The CDR3 consists of 13 residues. This sample was included in a study of cytomegalovirus exposure and HLA in healthy donors. Study-level findings and limits: Upon later analysis, HLA-associated TCR beta chains proved more clonally expanded than other, equally common chains. Specificity for CMV antigens was confirmed in vitro for three of the CMV-associated chains.

Donors likely had unrecorded immune exposures despite being nominally healthy when sampled. Use of 60 Vbeta and 13 Jbeta primers characterized the PCR. Assay used: immunoSEQ multiplex PCR; TCRdb lists only in-frame clones, some missing. Recorded for this sample: about 170,000 clones. Specimen: PBMCs. The chain combines TRBV5-1 with TRBJ1-2; a possible D gene is TRBD1 (5 bases). The receptor's source is a woman aged 18-29 years in good health and CMV-seropositive. CDR3 loop: CASSLQADYGYTF. In DNA, the CDR3 is TGCGCCAGCAGCTTACAGGCGGACTATGGCTACACCTTC.